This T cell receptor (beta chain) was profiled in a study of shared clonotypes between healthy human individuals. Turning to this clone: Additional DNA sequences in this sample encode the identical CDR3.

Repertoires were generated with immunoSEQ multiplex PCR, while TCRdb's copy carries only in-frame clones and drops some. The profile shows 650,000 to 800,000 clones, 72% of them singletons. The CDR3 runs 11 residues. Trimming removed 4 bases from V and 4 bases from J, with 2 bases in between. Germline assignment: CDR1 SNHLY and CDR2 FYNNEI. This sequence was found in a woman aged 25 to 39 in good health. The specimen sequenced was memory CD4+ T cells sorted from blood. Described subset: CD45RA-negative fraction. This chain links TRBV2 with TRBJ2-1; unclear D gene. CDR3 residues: CASSGYNEQFF. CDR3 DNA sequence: TGTGCCAGCAGTGGTTACAATGAGCAGTTCTTC. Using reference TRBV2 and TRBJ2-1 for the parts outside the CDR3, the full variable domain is EPEVTQTPSHQVTQMGQEVILRCVPISNHLYFYWYRQILGQKVEFLVSFYNNEISEKSEIFDDQFSVERPDGSNFTLKIRSTKLEDSAMYFCASSGYNEQFFGPGTRLTVL.